Listed below are T cell receptor beta chains from one sample, sequenced in a study of post-analysis software for immune sequencing data. One entry per CDR3 protein, called by TCRdb with MiXCR from the PCR reads. The top ten hold about 4.8% of the sample, which has 650,000 to 850,000 distinct CDR3 sequences, about 57% seen once. Sequencing input: blood. Receptors were obtained from a girl between 10 and 17 years old with multiple sclerosis. Both conserved end residues are part of each CDR3. The order of the fields is J gene, D gene, clone size, V gene, CDR3 DNA, CDR3 protein. The D gene is left open where the match is weak. The size entry is marked missing in some rows and otherwise reads once, few, many or a size class.

TRBJ1-5,.,.,TRBV10-3,TGTGCCACCAGTAAGGATAAAGGCAATCAGCCCCAGCATTTT,CATSKDKGNQPQHF
TRBJ2-7,TRBD2,.,TRBV20-1,TGCAGTGCTGGCCCTAGCGGGCTAGCCTACGAGCAGTACTTC,CSAGPSGLAYEQYF
TRBJ2-2,TRBD1,.,TRBV20-1,TGCAGTGCTAGGACAGGGGCCGGGGAGCTGTTTTTT,CSARTGAGELFF
TRBJ2-7,TRBD2,.,TRBV7-2,TGTGCCAGCAGCGGACTAGCGGGGGGGGGCTACGAGCAGTACTTC,CASSGLAGGGYEQYF
TRBJ1-2,TRBD1,.,TRBV7-9,TGTGCCAGCAGCTCAGGACAGGGGTTGTTCTATGGCTACACCTTC,CASSSGQGLFYGYTF
TRBJ2-7,TRBD2,few,TRBV20-1,TGCAGTGCTAGAGAAGGGACTAGCGGGAGTTTCGAGCAGTACTTC,CSAREGTSGSFEQYF
TRBJ1-2,TRBD1,.,TRBV25-1,TGTGCCAGCACCGCCGGGACAGTTCTAGGCTACACCTTC,CASTAGTVLGYTF
TRBJ2-4,TRBD2,.,TRBV11-1,TGTGCCAGCAGCTGGGCTAGCGGGGGGCTAGCCAAAAACATTCAGTACTTC,CASSWASGGLAKNIQYF
TRBJ2-1,.,.,TRBV7-9,TGTGCCAGCAGCCCCCGGCTAGCTGATCAGTTCTTC,CASSPRLADQFF
TRBJ2-4,.,.,TRBV29-1,TGCAGCGTTGGGACAGGTCGGGAGCAGTACTTC,CSVGTGREQYF
TRBJ1-1,.,once,TRBV29-1,TGCAGCGTTGCAGGGAGCGGCACTGAAGCTTTCTTT,CSVAGSGTEAFF
TRBJ2-3,.,few,TRBV5-1,TGCGCCAGCAGCCTACAGGATGTGATTAGCACAGATACGCAGTATTTT,CASSLQDVISTDTQYF
TRBJ1-6,TRBD1,.,TRBV5-1,TGCGCCAGCGGACAGGGTAATAATTCACCCCTCCACTTT,CASGQGNNSPLHF
TRBJ2-5,TRBD2,.,TRBV5-1,TGCGCCAGCACCCTCGGGGGGGCCGGAGAGACCCAGTACTTC,CASTLGGAGETQYF
TRBJ2-7,TRBD1,.,TRBV29-1,TGCAGCGTTACGGGACAGGAGTCCTACGAGCAGTACTTC,CSVTGQESYEQYF
TRBJ2-5,.,.,TRBV7-9,TGTGCCAGCAGCTTAGCGGGGTCCGGTGGGACCCAGTACTTC,CASSLAGSGGTQYF
TRBJ1-5,.,.,TRBV15,TGTGCCACCAGCAGCCGGAACTGGGGTCAGCCCCAGCATTTT,CATSSRNWGQPQHF
TRBJ2-7,TRBD1,few,TRBV15,TGTGCCACCAGCAGAGGACAGGGTAGCTACGAGCAGTACTTC,CATSRGQGSYEQYF
TRBJ2-3,TRBD2,.,TRBV5-1,TGCGCCAGCAGCTTACTAGCGGGATCAGATACGCAGTATTTT,CASSLLAGSDTQYF
TRBJ1-1,.,.,TRBV15,TGTGCCACCAGCAGAGATAAAACAGGAATGAACACTGAAGCTTTCTTT,CATSRDKTGMNTEAFF
TRBJ2-7,TRBD2,few,TRBV5-1,TGCGCCAGCAGCCCAGCGGGGCCCTCCTACGAGCAGTACTTC,CASSPAGPSYEQYF
TRBJ2-7,.,.,TRBV12-3/TRBV12-4,TGTGCCAGCAGGAGAGTGAGACCAGCCGAGCAGTACTTC,CASRRVRPAEQYF
TRBJ2-7,.,.,TRBV10-3,TGTGCCATCAGTGGCGCAGCCTACGAGCAGTACTTC,CAISGAAYEQYF
TRBJ1-4,.,few,TRBV20-1,TGCAGTGCCATCAAGGACAGAACAACTAATGAAAAACTGTTTTTT,CSAIKDRTTNEKLFF
TRBJ2-7,TRBD2,.,TRBV5-1,TGCGCCAGCAGCTTGCGGGCTAGCGGGAGGATCTACGAGCAGTACTTC,CASSLRASGRIYEQYF
TRBJ2-3,TRBD2,.,TRBV29-1,TGCAGCGTTGGGTCTAGCGGGGGGCCCACAGATACGCAGTATTTT,CSVGSSGGPTDTQYF
TRBJ2-7,.,.,TRBV5-5,TGTGCTAGCACTTTAGGGAGCCCTTGGAGCGAGCAGTACTTC,CASTLGSPWSEQYF
TRBJ1-1,TRBD1,.,TRBV29-1,TGCAGCGTCCGACGGGACAGGGGGGGTCGGAATGAAGCTTTCTTT,CSVRRDRGGRNEAFF
TRBJ2-7,.,once,TRBV27,TGTGCCAGCAGCACTGGTTGGGGTATGGCCTACGAGCAGTACTTC,CASSTGWGMAYEQYF
TRBJ2-1,.,.,TRBV7-8,TGTGCCAGCAGCCTCACGGCGGCGCCAGCTTCCTACAATGAGCAGTTCTTC,CASSLTAAPASYNEQFF
TRBJ1-1,TRBD1,many,TRBV12-3/TRBV12-4,TGTGCCAGCTCACCCGGGACAGTGAACACTGAAGCTTTCTTT,CASSPGTVNTEAFF
TRBJ1-1,.,few,TRBV29-1,TGCAGCGTGGCCGTGGGGTCGGGCACTGAAGCTTTCTTT,CSVAVGSGTEAFF
TRBJ1-2,.,.,TRBV6-1,TGTGCCAGCAGTGATGAGGGGCAGGGTCTCGACTACACCTTC,CASSDEGQGLDYTF
TRBJ2-5,.,few,TRBV14,TGTGCCAGCAATCTCCGGGACGGGGGAGAGACCCAGTACTTC,CASNLRDGGETQYF
TRBJ1-2,.,.,TRBV3-1,TGTGCCAGCAGCCATGAAGGACAGACTAACTATGGCTACACCTTC,CASSHEGQTNYGYTF